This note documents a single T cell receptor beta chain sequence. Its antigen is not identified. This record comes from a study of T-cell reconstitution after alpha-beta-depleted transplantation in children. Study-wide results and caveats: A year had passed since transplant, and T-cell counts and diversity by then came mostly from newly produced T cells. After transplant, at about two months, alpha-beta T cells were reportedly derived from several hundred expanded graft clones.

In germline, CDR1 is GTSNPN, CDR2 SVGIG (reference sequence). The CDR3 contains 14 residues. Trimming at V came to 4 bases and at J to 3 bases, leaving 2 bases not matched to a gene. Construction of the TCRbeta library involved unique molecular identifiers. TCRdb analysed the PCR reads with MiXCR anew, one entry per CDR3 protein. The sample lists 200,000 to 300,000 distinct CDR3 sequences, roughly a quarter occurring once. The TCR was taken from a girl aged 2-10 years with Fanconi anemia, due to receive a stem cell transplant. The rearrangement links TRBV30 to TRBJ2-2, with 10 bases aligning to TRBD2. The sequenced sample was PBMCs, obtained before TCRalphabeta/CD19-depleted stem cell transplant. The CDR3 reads CAWNGLADTGELFF. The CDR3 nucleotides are TGTGCCTGGAACGGACTAGCGGACACCGGGGAGCTGTTTTTT.